This is a list of T cell receptor beta chains from one sample in a study of graft-versus-host responses after intestinal transplantation. Profiled with immunoSEQ multiplex PCR; TCRdb holds only in-frame clones, not every one. In the table there are about 98,000 clones, roughly 88% of which are singletons. The source material was PBMCs, sampled 255 days after intestinal transplant. The receptor source for this set is a human patient who received an intestinal transplant, so some T cells may come from the graft donor. Both conserved end residues are trimmed from each CDR3. Rows give clone size only sometimes, using once, few, many, or a class for an expanded clone.

V gene: TRBV7-6
J gene: TRBJ1-3
CDR3 length: 9
clone size: NA
CDR3 protein: ASKEGNTIY

V gene: TRBV19
J gene: TRBJ1-6
CDR3 length: 13
clone size: NA
CDR3 protein: ASSRDRVGNSPLH

V gene: TRBV6-1
J gene: TRBJ1-6
CDR3 length: 13
clone size: NA
CDR3 protein: ASSALPGIGSPLH

V gene: TRBV7-2
J gene: TRBJ2-7
CDR3 length: 10
clone size: NA
CDR3 protein: ASSLPGYEQY

V gene: TRBV7-3
J gene: TRBJ2-7
CDR3 length: 12
clone size: NA
CDR3 protein: ASSLRQGGYEQY

V gene: TRBV6-5
J gene: TRBJ2-1
CDR3 length: 12
clone size: NA
CDR3 protein: ASSQIQGYNEQF

V gene: TRBV7-9
J gene: TRBJ2-7
CDR3 length: 11
clone size: NA
CDR3 protein: ASSAPGVYEQY

V gene: TRBV5-1
J gene: NA
CDR3 length: 13
clone size: NA
CDR3 protein: ASSFWSGYYYEQY

V gene: TRBV19
J gene: TRBJ1-3
CDR3 length: 12
clone size: NA
CDR3 protein: ASSTWDRDNTIY

V gene: TRBV7-9
J gene: TRBJ1-2
CDR3 length: 14
clone size: NA
CDR3 protein: ASSLTGTLSGSGYT

V gene: TRBV13
J gene: TRBJ2-4
CDR3 length: 14
clone size: NA
CDR3 protein: ASSLAGTGNENIQY

V gene: TRBV27
J gene: TRBJ2-2
CDR3 length: 16
clone size: NA
CDR3 protein: ASSFSPPWDPNTGELF

V gene: TRBV9
J gene: TRBJ1-1
CDR3 length: 13
clone size: NA
CDR3 protein: ASSSHKGSNTEAF

V gene: TRBV19
J gene: TRBJ2-1
CDR3 length: 11
clone size: NA
CDR3 protein: ASSQGNHNEQF

V gene: TRBV6-6
J gene: TRBJ1-2
CDR3 length: 14
clone size: NA
CDR3 protein: ASSYGTDLLNYGYT

V gene: TRBV19
J gene: TRBJ2-7
CDR3 length: 13
clone size: NA
CDR3 protein: ASSISQGTLYEQY

V gene: TRBV6-6
J gene: TRBJ1-6
CDR3 length: 13
clone size: NA
CDR3 protein: ASSFLSSYNSPLH

V gene: TRBV29-1
J gene: TRBJ1-1
CDR3 length: 9
clone size: NA
CDR3 protein: SVGGQYSAF

V gene: TRBV4-1
J gene: TRBJ1-1
CDR3 length: 13
clone size: NA
CDR3 protein: ASSQGRGQGTEAF

V gene: TRBV4-1
J gene: TRBJ2-1
CDR3 length: 13
clone size: NA
CDR3 protein: ASSLPGAGGGEQF

V gene: TRBV7-6
J gene: TRBJ2-1
CDR3 length: 11
clone size: NA
CDR3 protein: ASSPDLWNEQF

V gene: TRBV4-2
J gene: TRBJ1-2
CDR3 length: 15
clone size: NA
CDR3 protein: ASSQDLGTGADYGYT

V gene: TRBV6-5
J gene: TRBJ1-5
CDR3 length: 12
clone size: NA
CDR3 protein: ASRRGGSNQPQH

V gene: TRBV28
J gene: TRBJ1-2
CDR3 length: 14
clone size: once
CDR3 protein: ASNNPLTTGVDGYT

V gene: TRBV11-3
J gene: TRBJ2-5
CDR3 length: 11
clone size: NA
CDR3 protein: ASSLTSEETQY

V gene: TRBV19
J gene: TRBJ2-2
CDR3 length: 13
clone size: NA
CDR3 protein: ASSQGRGGAGELF

V gene: TRBV4-1
J gene: TRBJ2-7
CDR3 length: 15
clone size: once
CDR3 protein: ASSLTVPTSGSYEQY

V gene: TRBV19
J gene: TRBJ1-1
CDR3 length: 13
clone size: once
CDR3 protein: ASTALGAMNTEAF

V gene: TRBV28
J gene: TRBJ1-1
CDR3 length: 12
clone size: NA
CDR3 protein: ASSLVPRNTEAF

V gene: TRBV9
J gene: TRBJ1-6
CDR3 length: 14
clone size: NA
CDR3 protein: ASSVATGGRNSPLH

V gene: TRBV5-1
J gene: TRBJ2-5
CDR3 length: 11
clone size: NA
CDR3 protein: ASSKGSKETQY

V gene: TRBV5-5
J gene: TRBJ2-2
CDR3 length: 11
clone size: once
CDR3 protein: ASSLYITGELF

V gene: TRBV5-1
J gene: TRBJ2-5
CDR3 length: 13
clone size: NA
CDR3 protein: ASTLAGGQEETQY

V gene: TRBV4-1
J gene: TRBJ1-2
CDR3 length: 12
clone size: NA
CDR3 protein: ASSGRTVNYGYT

V gene: TRBV5-5
J gene: TRBJ2-2
CDR3 length: 14
clone size: NA
CDR3 protein: ASSLRLTDRSGELF

V gene: TRBV5-1
J gene: TRBJ2-2
CDR3 length: 14
clone size: NA
CDR3 protein: ASSWVNNRESGELF

V gene: TRBV7-8
J gene: TRBJ1-5
CDR3 length: 14
clone size: NA
CDR3 protein: ASSLFFGGYDQPQH

V gene: TRBV5-1
J gene: TRBJ1-1
CDR3 length: 14
clone size: once
CDR3 protein: ASSLFPQGVDTEAF

V gene: TRBV27
J gene: TRBJ1-1
CDR3 length: 13
clone size: once
CDR3 protein: ASSLSYRGDTEAF

V gene: TRBV10-3
J gene: TRBJ1-2
CDR3 length: 9
clone size: NA
CDR3 protein: AISQGPLYT

V gene: TRBV10-3
J gene: TRBJ2-1
CDR3 length: 12
clone size: NA
CDR3 protein: AITEQGGENEQF

V gene: TRBV5-1
J gene: TRBJ1-2
CDR3 length: 12
clone size: NA
CDR3 protein: ASSLDKAIYGYT

V gene: TRBV18
J gene: TRBJ1-3
CDR3 length: 13
clone size: NA
CDR3 protein: ASSPAKFSGNTIY

V gene: TRBV10-2
J gene: TRBJ1-1
CDR3 length: 13
clone size: once
CDR3 protein: ASRESQGQNTEAF

V gene: TRBV6-1
J gene: TRBJ2-1
CDR3 length: 13
clone size: NA
CDR3 protein: ASTDGPGSYNEQF

V gene: TRBV5-1
J gene: TRBJ2-5
CDR3 length: 11
clone size: NA
CDR3 protein: ASSVQGGETQY

V gene: TRBV5-6
J gene: TRBJ2-3
CDR3 length: 12
clone size: NA
CDR3 protein: ASSGGLATDTQY

V gene: TRBV5-1
J gene: TRBJ1-1
CDR3 length: 12
clone size: NA
CDR3 protein: ASSMGLMNTEAF

V gene: TRBV9
J gene: TRBJ1-4
CDR3 length: 15
clone size: once
CDR3 protein: ASSSTGQGITNEKLF

V gene: TRBV11-1
J gene: TRBJ1-1
CDR3 length: 14
clone size: few
CDR3 protein: ASSRLWGQGGTEAF

V gene: TRBV2
J gene: TRBJ2-4
CDR3 length: 13
clone size: NA
CDR3 protein: ASRGTFGQSNIQY

V gene: TRBV19
J gene: TRBJ1-2
CDR3 length: 13
clone size: NA
CDR3 protein: ASSARQGGNYGYT

V gene: TRBV7-2
J gene: TRBJ2-2
CDR3 length: 12
clone size: once
CDR3 protein: ASRPVEGTGELF

V gene: TRBV4-3
J gene: TRBJ1-2
CDR3 length: 11
clone size: NA
CDR3 protein: ASSQDRADGYT

V gene: TRBV27
J gene: TRBJ1-1
CDR3 length: 10
clone size: NA
CDR3 protein: ASSLLGQSAF

V gene: TRBV6-6
J gene: TRBJ2-3
CDR3 length: 13
clone size: NA
CDR3 protein: AHAAGRLLTDTQY

V gene: TRBV30
J gene: TRBJ2-2
CDR3 length: 10
clone size: NA
CDR3 protein: AWSYSPGELF